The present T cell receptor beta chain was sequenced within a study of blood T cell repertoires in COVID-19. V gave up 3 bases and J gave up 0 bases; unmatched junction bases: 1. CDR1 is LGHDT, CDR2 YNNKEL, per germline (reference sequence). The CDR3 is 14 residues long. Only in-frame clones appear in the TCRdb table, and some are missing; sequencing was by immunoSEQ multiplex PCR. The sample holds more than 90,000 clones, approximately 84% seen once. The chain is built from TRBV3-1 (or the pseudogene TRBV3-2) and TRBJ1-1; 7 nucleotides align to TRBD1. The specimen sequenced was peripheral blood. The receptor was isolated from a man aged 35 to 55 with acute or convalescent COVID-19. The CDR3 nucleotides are TGTGCCAGCAGCCAGGGACAGCTGAACACTGAAGCTTTCTTT. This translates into CASSQGQLNTEAFF.